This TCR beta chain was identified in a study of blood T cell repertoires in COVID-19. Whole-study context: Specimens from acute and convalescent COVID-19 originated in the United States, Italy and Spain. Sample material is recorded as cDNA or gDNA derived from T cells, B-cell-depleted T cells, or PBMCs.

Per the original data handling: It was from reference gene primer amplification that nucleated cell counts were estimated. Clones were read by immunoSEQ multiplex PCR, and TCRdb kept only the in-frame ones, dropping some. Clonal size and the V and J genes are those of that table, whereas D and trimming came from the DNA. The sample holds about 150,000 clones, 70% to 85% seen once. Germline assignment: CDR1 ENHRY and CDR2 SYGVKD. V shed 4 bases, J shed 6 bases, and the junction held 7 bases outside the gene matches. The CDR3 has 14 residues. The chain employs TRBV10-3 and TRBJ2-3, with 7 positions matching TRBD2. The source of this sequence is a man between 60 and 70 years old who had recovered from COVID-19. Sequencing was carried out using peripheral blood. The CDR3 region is CAISGAGDLDTQYF. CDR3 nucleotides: TGTGCCATCAGTGGCGCGGGAGATCTGGATACGCAGTATTTT.